This T cell receptor beta chain stems from a study of Tregs in tolerant kidney transplant recipients. Notes on the study in general: Nucleotide sequences could not be compared across some patients' samples due to primer changes. Few patients were studied, so findings need validation in larger groups.

Comments on this clone: Antigen specificity is unknown.

This table comes from immunoSEQ multiplex PCR, and its TCRdb copy is limited to in-frame clones, with some not included. Among over 60,000 clones listed, 85% to 90% were seen once. Germline values: CDR1 LNHDA, CDR2 SQIVND (reference sequence). With 2 bases removed from V and 0 bases from J, the gap between germline ends came to 16 bases. The CDR3 is made up of 17 amino acids. Sequencing was performed on CD4+ T cells from blood, taken before the transplant. The chain uses TRBV19 and TRBJ1-1; D may be TRBD1 (5 bases). The clonotype was recovered from a human donor who received a combined kidney and bone marrow transplant. The CDR3 DNA follows: TGTGCCAGTAGTATACTGGGACTTATAGGGCTGAACACTGAAGCTTTCTTT. Protein sequence: CASSILGLIGLNTEAFF.